The entry below gives a single T cell receptor (beta chain) sequence along with its context. The data were taken from a study of blood T cell repertoires in COVID-19. Study background: Material from acute and convalescent COVID-19 was sourced from the United States, Italy and Spain. Nucleic acid was either cDNA or gDNA, and it came from T cells, B-cell-depleted T cells, or PBMCs.

This CDR3 comprises 14 residues. The trim removed 3 bases at V and 5 bases at J, leaving 7 bases unmatched. Germline assignment: CDR1 LNHDA and CDR2 SQIVND (reference sequence). In the original processing: Using reference gene primer amplification, nucleated cell counts were estimated. Generated by immunoSEQ multiplex PCR, the TCRdb table keeps only in-frame clones and is missing some. Clone size and the V and J calls come from that table; the DNA yielded D and trimming. The sample consists of roughly 280,000 clones, around 87% of them appearing once. This TCR was recovered from a woman aged 45 to 65 who had recovered from COVID-19. The V gene is TRBV19, the J gene TRBJ2-7; 7 bases align to TRBD1. Sequenced material: peripheral blood. CDR3 sequence reads: CASSIKTGSDEQYF. CDR3 nucleotides: TGTGCCAGTAGTATCAAGACAGGGTCGGACGAGCAGTACTTC.